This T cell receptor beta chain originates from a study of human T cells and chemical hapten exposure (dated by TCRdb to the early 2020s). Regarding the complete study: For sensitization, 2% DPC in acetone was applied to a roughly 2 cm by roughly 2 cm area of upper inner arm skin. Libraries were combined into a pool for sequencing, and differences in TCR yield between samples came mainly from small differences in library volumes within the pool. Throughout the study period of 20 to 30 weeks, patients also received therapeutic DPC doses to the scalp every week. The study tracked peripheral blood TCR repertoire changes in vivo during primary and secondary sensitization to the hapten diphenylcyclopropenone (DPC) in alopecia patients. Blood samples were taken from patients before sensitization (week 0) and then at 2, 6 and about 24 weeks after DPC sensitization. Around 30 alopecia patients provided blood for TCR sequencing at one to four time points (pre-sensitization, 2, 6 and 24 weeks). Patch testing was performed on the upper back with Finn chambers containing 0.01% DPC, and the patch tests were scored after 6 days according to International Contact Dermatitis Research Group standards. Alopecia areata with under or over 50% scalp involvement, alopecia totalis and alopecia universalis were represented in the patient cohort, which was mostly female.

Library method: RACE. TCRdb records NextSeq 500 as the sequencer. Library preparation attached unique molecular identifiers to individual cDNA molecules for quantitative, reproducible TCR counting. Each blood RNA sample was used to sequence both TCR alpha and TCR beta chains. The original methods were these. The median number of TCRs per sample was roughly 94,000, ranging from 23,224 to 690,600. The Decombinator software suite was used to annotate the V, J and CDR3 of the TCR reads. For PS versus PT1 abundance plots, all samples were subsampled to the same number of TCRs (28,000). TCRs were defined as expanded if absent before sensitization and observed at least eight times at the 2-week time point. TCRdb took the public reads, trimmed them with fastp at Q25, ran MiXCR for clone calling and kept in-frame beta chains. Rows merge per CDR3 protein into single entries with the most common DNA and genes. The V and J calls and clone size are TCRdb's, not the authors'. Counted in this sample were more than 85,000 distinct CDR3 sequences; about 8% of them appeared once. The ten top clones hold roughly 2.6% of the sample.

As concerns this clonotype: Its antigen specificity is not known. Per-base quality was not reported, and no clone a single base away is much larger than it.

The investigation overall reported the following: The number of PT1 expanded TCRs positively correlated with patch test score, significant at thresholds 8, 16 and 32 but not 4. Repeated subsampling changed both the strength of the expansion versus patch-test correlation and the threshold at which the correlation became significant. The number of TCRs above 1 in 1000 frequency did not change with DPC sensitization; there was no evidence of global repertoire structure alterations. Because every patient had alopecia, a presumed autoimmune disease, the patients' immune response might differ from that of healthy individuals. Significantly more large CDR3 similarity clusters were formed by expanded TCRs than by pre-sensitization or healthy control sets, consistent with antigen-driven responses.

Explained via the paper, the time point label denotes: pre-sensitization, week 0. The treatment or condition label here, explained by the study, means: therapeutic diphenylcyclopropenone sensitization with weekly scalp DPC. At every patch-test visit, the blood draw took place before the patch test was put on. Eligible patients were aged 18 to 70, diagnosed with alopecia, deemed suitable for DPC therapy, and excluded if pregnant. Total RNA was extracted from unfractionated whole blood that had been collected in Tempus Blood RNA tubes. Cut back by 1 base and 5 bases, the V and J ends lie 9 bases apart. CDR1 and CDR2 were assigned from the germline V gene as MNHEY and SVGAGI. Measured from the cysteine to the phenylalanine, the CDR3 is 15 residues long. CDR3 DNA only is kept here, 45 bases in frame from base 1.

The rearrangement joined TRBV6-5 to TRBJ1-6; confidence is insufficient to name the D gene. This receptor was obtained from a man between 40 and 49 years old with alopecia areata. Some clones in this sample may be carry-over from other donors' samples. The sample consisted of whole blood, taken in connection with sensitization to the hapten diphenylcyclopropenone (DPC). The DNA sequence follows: TGTGCCAGCAGTTACTGGCAGGATAATAATTCACCCCTCCACTTT. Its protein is CASSYWQDNNSPLHF.